Detailed here is one T cell receptor beta chain. The data are from a study of shared clonotypes between healthy human individuals. Background on the study: Plates per donor: three CD4 naive, three CD4 memory, two CD8 naive, one CD8 memory.

The protocol was immunoSEQ multiplex PCR, while the TCRdb copy is restricted to in-frame clones and leaves out a portion. The sample has millions of clones; 95% are singletons. Per germline, CDR1 LNHDA and CDR2 SQIVND (reference sequence). V lost 3 bases and J lost 6; bases outside the gene matches: 6. This CDR3 is built from 15 residues. What was sequenced was naive CD4+ T cells sorted from blood. The subset was: CD45RA+ positively selected. The receptor was derived from a man between 18 and 29 years old in good health. This sequence joins TRBV19 and TRBJ2-2, with 8 positions matching TRBD2. The chain's CDR3 is CASSMSAGVSGELFF. The CDR3 DNA reads TGTGCCAGTAGTATGTCAGCGGGAGTGTCCGGGGAGCTGTTTTTT.